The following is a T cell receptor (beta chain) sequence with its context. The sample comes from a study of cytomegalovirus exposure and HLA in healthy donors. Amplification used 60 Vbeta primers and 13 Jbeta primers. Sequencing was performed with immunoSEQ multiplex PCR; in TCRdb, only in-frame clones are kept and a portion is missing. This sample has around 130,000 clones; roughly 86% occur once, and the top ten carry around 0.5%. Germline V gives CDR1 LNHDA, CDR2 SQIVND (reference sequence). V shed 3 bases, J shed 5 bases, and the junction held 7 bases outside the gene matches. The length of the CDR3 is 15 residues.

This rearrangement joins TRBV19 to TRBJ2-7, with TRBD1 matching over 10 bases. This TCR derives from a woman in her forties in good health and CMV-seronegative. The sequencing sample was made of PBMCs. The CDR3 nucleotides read TGTGCCAGTAGTATTGGGGGACAGGGGTTCGACGAGCAGTACTTC. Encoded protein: CASSIGGQGFDEQYF.